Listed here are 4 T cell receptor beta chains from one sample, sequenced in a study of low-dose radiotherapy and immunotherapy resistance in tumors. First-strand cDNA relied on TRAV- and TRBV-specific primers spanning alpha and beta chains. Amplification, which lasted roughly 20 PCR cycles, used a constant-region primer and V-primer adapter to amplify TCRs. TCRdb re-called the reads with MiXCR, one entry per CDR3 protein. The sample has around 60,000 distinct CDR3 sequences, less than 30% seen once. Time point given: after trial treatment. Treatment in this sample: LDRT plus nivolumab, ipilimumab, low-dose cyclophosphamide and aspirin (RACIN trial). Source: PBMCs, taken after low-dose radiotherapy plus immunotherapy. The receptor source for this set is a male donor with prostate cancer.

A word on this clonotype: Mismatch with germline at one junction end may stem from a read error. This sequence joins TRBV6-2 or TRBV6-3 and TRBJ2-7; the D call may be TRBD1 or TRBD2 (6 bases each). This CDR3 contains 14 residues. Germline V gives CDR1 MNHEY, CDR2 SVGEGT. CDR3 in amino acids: CASSDGGPSCEQYF. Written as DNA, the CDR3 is TGTGCCAGTTCCGACGGGGGCCCCTCCTGCGAGCAGTACTTC.

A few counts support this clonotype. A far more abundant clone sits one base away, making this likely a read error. The CDR3 nucleotides are TGTGCCAGCAGCCACTCCTACGAGCAGTGCTTC. Translated: CASSHSYEQCF. The rearrangement joins TRBV7-2 to TRBJ2-7, with no clear D. The germline gives CDR1 SGHTA, CDR2 FQGNSA. The CDR3 length is 11 residues.

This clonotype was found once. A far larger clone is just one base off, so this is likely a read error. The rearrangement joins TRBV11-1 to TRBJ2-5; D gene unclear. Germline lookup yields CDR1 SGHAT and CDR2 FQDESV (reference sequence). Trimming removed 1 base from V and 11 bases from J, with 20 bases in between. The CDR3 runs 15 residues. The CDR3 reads CASSLVGLTADEQYF. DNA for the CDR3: TGTGCCAGCAGCTTAGTAGGTCTTACGGCGGATGAGCAGTACTTC.

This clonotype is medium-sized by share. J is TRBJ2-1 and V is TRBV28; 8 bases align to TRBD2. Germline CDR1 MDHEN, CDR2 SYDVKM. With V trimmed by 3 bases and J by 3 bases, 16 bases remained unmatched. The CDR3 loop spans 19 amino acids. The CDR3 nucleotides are TGTGCCAGCAGTTTGGGGAGCGGGAGATTGTCGGGGTACTACAATGAGCAGTTCTTC. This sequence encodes CASSLGSGRLSGYYNEQFF.